These 28 T cell receptor beta chains originate from one sample sequenced in a study of blood T cell repertoires in COVID-19. Assay used: immunoSEQ multiplex PCR; TCRdb lists only in-frame clones, some missing. Among 250,000 to 400,000 clones listed, approximately 87% were seen once. What was sequenced was peripheral blood. Receptor source: a woman in her 30s with COVID-19, enrolled during active disease.

This chain uses TRBV25-1 with TRBJ2-2; 10 bases agree with TRBD2. The germline V gene has CDR1 MGHDK and CDR2 SYGVNS. With V trimmed by 1 base and J by 0 bases, 2 bases remained unmatched. The CDR3 spans 17 residues. The CDR3 DNA sequence: TGTGCCAGCAGTGAATGGACTAGCGGAGCGAACACCGGGGAGCTGTTTTTT. Translation gives CASSEWTSGANTGELFF.

The rearrangement uses TRBV5-6 and TRBJ1-4; 7 positions match TRBD1. The V gene end was trimmed by 4 bases and the J gene end by 5 bases; junction bases not matched to a gene: 8. The germline CDR1 and CDR2 sequences are SGHDT and YYEEEE. CDR3 length: 15 amino acids. The CDR3 here is CASSPTGQPNEKLFF. DNA for the CDR3: TGTGCCAGCAGCCCTACGGGACAGCCGAATGAAAAACTGTTTTTT.

V usage is TRBV28 and J usage is TRBJ2-1; D perhaps matches TRBD2 (6 bases). V shed 5 bases and J shed 0 bases, with 11 bases lying between them. This CDR3 comprises 15 residues. Germline V lookup: CDR1 MDHEN, CDR2 SYDVKM. For the CDR3, the DNA is TGTGCCAGCAGTGGAGGTAGCGGCTCCTACAATGAGCAGTTCTTC. Translating gives CASSGGSGSYNEQFF.

V and J are TRBV5-1 and TRBJ2-6, with TRBD1 matching over 8 bases. V lost 0 bases, J lost 2 bases, and 4 bases stayed unmatched. The length of the CDR3 is 17 residues. CDR1 and CDR2 from the germline V gene are SGHRS and YFSETQ. The CDR3 region has the DNA TGCGCCAGCAGCTTGGGCAGGGGGCTCGCTGGGGCCAACGTCCTGACTTTC. Translating it yields CASSLGRGLAGANVLTF.

In this sample, this clone turned up once. The rearrangement joins TRBV25-1 to TRBJ1-2; 8 bases map to TRBD1. This CDR3 region has 14 residues. Trimming at V came to 3 bases and at J to 8 bases, leaving 8 bases not matched to a gene. Per germline, CDR1 MGHDK and CDR2 SYGVNS. CDR3 amino acids: CASSDPDRVGGYTF. The CDR3 DNA is TGTGCCAGCAGTGACCCGGACAGGGTGGGCGGCTACACCTTC.

This chain connects TRBV30 to TRBJ2-1; D is unclear. From germline, CDR1 is GTSNPN and CDR2 SVGIG (reference sequence). V was shortened by 5 bases and J by 6 bases, with 8 bases between the two germline ends. This CDR3 region has 11 residues. CDR3 sequence (DNA): TGTGCCTGGGGGCCGGGCAATGAGCAGTTCTTC. This gives the protein CAWGPGNEQFF.

The V call is TRBV4-1, the J call TRBJ1-4; 8 bases match TRBD1. Germline V gene data show CDR1 as MGHRA and CDR2 as YSYEKL. Trimming removed 4 bases from V and 6 bases from J; junction bases left unmatched: 7. The CDR3 extends over 15 amino acids. Here the CDR3 reads CASSRLGQGYEKLFF. In nucleotides, the CDR3 is TGCGCCAGCAGCCGCCTCGGACAGGGCTATGAAAAACTGTTTTTT.

V usage is TRBV14 and J usage is TRBJ2-4; D not resolved. The length of the CDR3 is 11 residues. Germline CDR1 and CDR2: SGHDN and FVKESK. V dropped 0 bases and J dropped 9 bases, with 3 bases sitting between them. The CDR3 DNA sequence: TGTGCCAGCAGCCAAGAGGCCATTCAGTACTTC. Protein product: CASSQEAIQYF.

V gene TRBV6-5 combines with J gene TRBJ1-1; D ambiguous. Germline V gives CDR1 MNHEY, CDR2 SVGAGI. This CDR3 is 14 amino acids long. V lost 2 bases and J lost 5, with 12 bases in between. CDR3 in DNA: TGTGCCAGCAGTTACGGCGCGGGCTGGACTGAAGCTTTCTTT. It translates to CASSYGAGWTEAFF.

The genes are TRBV19 and TRBJ2-2; D uncertain. Germline V gives CDR1 LNHDA, CDR2 SQIVND (reference sequence). Trimming pared 5 bases from V and 1 base from J, leaving 11 bases between. The length of the CDR3 is 15 residues. CDR3 amino acids: CASSPMTRNTGELFF. DNA for the CDR3: TGTGCCAGTAGTCCAATGACAAGGAACACCGGGGAGCTGTTTTTT.

This sequence joins TRBV6-6 and TRBJ2-7; 11 nucleotides agree with TRBD1. J lost 6 bases, V lost 8 bases, and 6 bases had no gene match. Germline V gives CDR1 MNHNY, CDR2 SVGAGI (reference sequence). The CDR3 consists of 13 residues. CDR3 in amino acids: CASSGQGEGEQYF. CDR3 nucleotides: TGTGCCAGCTCGGGACAGGGGGAAGGCGAGCAGTACTTC.

V and J are TRBV12-3 or TRBV12-4 and TRBJ2-1; a weak D match, TRBD2 (6 bases). The CDR3 sequence is 13 residues long. The V gene lost 4 bases and the J gene lost 6 bases, with 10 bases spanning the gap. The CDR3 region has the DNA TGTGCCAGCAGTTATGGAGGGCCCAATGAGCAGTTCTTC. It yields the protein CASSYGGPNEQFF.

Here the CDR3 reads CASYTPGLGSAGELFF. The CDR3 DNA reads as TGTGCCAGCTATACTCCGGGACTAGGTTCTGCCGGGGAGCTGTTTTTT. V usage is TRBV27 and J usage is TRBJ2-2, with 8 bases that match TRBD2. The CDR3 has 16 amino acids. V was pared by 8 bases and J by 6 bases, with 14 bases of the junction left unmatched. The germline CDR1 and CDR2 sequences are MNHEY and SMNVEV (reference sequence).

The chain employs TRBV14 and TRBJ2-3, with 11 nucleotides matching TRBD2. Trimming took 4 bases from V and 5 from J; bases not matched to a gene: 8. The germline V gene has CDR1 SGHDN and CDR2 FVKESK. The CDR3 is 16 amino acids. The CDR3 loop is CASSPKGLAVGDTQYF. The CDR3 DNA reads TGTGCCAGCAGCCCTAAGGGACTAGCGGTGGGAGATACGCAGTATTTT.

The V call is TRBV20-1, the J call TRBJ2-1; maybe TRBD2 (5 bases). CDR1 DFQATT and CDR2 SNEGSKA come from the germline V gene (reference sequence). There are 11 residues in the CDR3. Trimming pared 6 bases from V and 11 bases from J, leaving 14 bases between. This chain's CDR3 is CSAELVTQQFF. The CDR3 region has the DNA TGCAGTGCCGAACTAGTCACCCAGCAGTTCTTC.

This chain uses TRBV20-1 with TRBJ1-5; 8 bases align to TRBD1. The germline V gene has CDR1 DFQATT and CDR2 SNEGSKA (reference sequence). CDR3 length equals 18 residues. V dropped 3 bases and J dropped 0; count of bases not matched to a gene: 13. For the CDR3, the DNA is TGCAGTGCTAGTGCGCAGGGGGCCCACACTTATAGCAATCAGCCCCAGCATTTT. Translated, it gives CSASAQGAHTYSNQPQHF.

As concerns this clone: Other DNA sequences from this sample encode an identical CDR3 as well. This rearrangement joins TRBV30 to TRBJ1-5; D unresolved. Per the germline V gene, CDR1 is GTSNPN and CDR2 is SVGIG (reference sequence). The CDR3 sequence is 13 residues long. The ends were cut back, 3 bases at V and 4 bases at J, with 10 bases in the middle. This CDR3 is CAWRTGGNQPQHF. The DNA for the CDR3 is TGTGCCTGGAGGACGGGAGGAAATCAGCCCCAGCATTTT.

CDR3 protein: CASSPDGGFSYGYTF. The CDR3 nucleotides are TGTGCCAGCAGCCCAGACGGGGGGTTCAGCTATGGCTACACCTTC. V usage is TRBV9 and J usage is TRBJ1-2; D possibly corresponds to TRBD1 (5 bases). Trimming cost V 4 bases and J 4 bases, with 17 bases left between them. Germline CDR1 and CDR2: SGDLS and YYNGEE. The CDR3 is made up of 15 amino acids.

The chain is built from TRBV28 and TRBJ2-2; 9 bases are shared with TRBD2. Unmatched junction bases numbered 8, after V lost 4 bases and J lost 5 bases. Germline CDR1 MDHEN, CDR2 SYDVKM. The length of the CDR3 is 16 residues. CDR3 region: CASSSGAGGRTGELFF. The DNA of the CDR3 is TGTGCCAGCAGTTCGGGGGCGGGAGGGCGTACCGGGGAGCTGTTTTTT.

This chain joins TRBV7-9 and TRBJ2-3, with unresolved D. The CDR3 is made up of 15 amino acids. With 4 bases removed from V and 4 bases from J, the gap between germline ends came to 15 bases. CDR1 is SEHNR and CDR2 is FQNEAQ in the germline V gene (reference sequence). CDR3 sequence reads: CASSYRGFLADTQYF. As DNA, the CDR3 is TGTGCCAGCAGCTACCGCGGTTTTCTGGCAGATACGCAGTATTTT.

This clone was seen a few times. The chain combines TRBV5-5 with TRBJ2-7; D might be TRBD2 (6 bases). V lost 4 bases to trimming and J lost 3 bases, with 17 bases between them. From germline, CDR1 is SGHKS and CDR2 YYEKEE (reference sequence). CDR3 length: 15 residues. The CDR3 is CASSRGTDGRYEQYF. The CDR3 DNA is TGTGCCAGCAGCCGGGGGACCGATGGCCGCTACGAGCAGTACTTC. The entire variable domain, with the rest obtained from reference TRBV5-5 and TRBJ2-7, is as follows: DAGVTQSPTHLIKTRGQQVTLRCSPISGHKSVSWYQQVLGQGPQFIFQYYEKEERGRGNFPDRFSARQFPNYSSELNVNALLLGDSALYLCASSRGTDGRYEQYFGPGTRLTVT.

The chain links TRBV27 to TRBJ1-1, with D possibly TRBD1 on 5 matching bases. Germline CDR1 is MNHEY and CDR2 is SMNVEV (reference sequence). V lost 3 bases, J lost 7 bases, and 18 bases lay in between. The CDR3 sequence is 15 residues long. CDR3 amino acids: CASSLGFGRGGEAFF. In DNA form, the CDR3 reads TGTGCCAGCAGTTTGGGATTTGGACGGGGGGGTGAAGCTTTCTTT.

This CDR3 is CAWDVGLRTEAFF. CDR3 DNA sequence: TGTGCCTGGGACGTGGGACTTCGCACTGAAGCTTTCTTT. This chain links TRBV30 with TRBJ1-1; TRBD1 is a possible D gene (5 bases). Per the germline V gene, CDR1 is GTSNPN and CDR2 is SVGIG (reference sequence). V shed 5 bases and J shed 4 bases, with 14 bases lying between them. This CDR3 comprises 13 residues.

The CDR3 bases are TGTGCCAGCAGCCAAGATTATGGACACCCCGCGGGAAATGAGCAGTTCTTC. This gives the protein CASSQDYGHPAGNEQFF. The rearrangement uses TRBV14 and TRBJ2-1; TRBD2 might be the D (6 bases). The length of the CDR3 is 17 residues. In germline, CDR1 is SGHDN, CDR2 FVKESK. V was pared by 0 bases and J by 7 bases, with 19 bases between.

This chain joins TRBV3-1 (or the pseudogene TRBV3-2) and TRBJ2-5, with 10 bases that match TRBD2. The CDR3 is 18 amino acids. CDR1 and CDR2 from the germline V gene are LGHDT and YNNKEL (reference sequence). Trimming cost V 2 bases and J 2 bases; bases outside gene matches: 11. In DNA form, the CDR3 reads TGTGCCAGCAGCCAATCTCGTACTAGCGGGAATCCGCAAGAGACCCAGTACTTC. This encodes CASSQSRTSGNPQETQYF.

The CDR3 reads CASSYRDRSYEQYF. The CDR3 region has the DNA TGTGCCAGCAGCTACCGGGACAGGAGCTACGAGCAGTACTTC. The chain couples TRBV5-4 to TRBJ2-7; 8 bases are a match to TRBD1. V lost 3 bases to trimming and J lost 3 bases; unmatched junction nucleotides: 5. This CDR3 contains 14 residues. In germline, CDR1 is SGHNT, CDR2 YYREEE (reference sequence).

The chain recombines TRBV4-1 with TRBJ1-1, with D perhaps matching TRBD1 (6 bases). The CDR3 sequence is 15 residues long. Per germline, CDR1 MGHRA and CDR2 YSYEKL. V dropped 1 base and J dropped 4 bases, with 13 bases sitting between them. The CDR3 protein is CASSQVQGYGTEAFF. The CDR3 DNA follows: TGCGCCAGCAGCCAAGTTCAGGGGTATGGCACTGAAGCTTTCTTT.

The J gene is TRBJ2-1, the V gene TRBV19; the match to TRBD2 covers 9 bases. Per the germline V gene, CDR1 is LNHDA and CDR2 is SQIVND (reference sequence). CDR3 length equals 16 residues. After removal of 4 bases from V and 7 bases from J, the junction contained 11 bases not matched to a gene. CDR3 in DNA: TGTGCCAGTAGTAGATTAGCGGGAGAAGAGGCGAATGAGCAGTTCTTC. Its protein is CASSRLAGEEANEQFF.